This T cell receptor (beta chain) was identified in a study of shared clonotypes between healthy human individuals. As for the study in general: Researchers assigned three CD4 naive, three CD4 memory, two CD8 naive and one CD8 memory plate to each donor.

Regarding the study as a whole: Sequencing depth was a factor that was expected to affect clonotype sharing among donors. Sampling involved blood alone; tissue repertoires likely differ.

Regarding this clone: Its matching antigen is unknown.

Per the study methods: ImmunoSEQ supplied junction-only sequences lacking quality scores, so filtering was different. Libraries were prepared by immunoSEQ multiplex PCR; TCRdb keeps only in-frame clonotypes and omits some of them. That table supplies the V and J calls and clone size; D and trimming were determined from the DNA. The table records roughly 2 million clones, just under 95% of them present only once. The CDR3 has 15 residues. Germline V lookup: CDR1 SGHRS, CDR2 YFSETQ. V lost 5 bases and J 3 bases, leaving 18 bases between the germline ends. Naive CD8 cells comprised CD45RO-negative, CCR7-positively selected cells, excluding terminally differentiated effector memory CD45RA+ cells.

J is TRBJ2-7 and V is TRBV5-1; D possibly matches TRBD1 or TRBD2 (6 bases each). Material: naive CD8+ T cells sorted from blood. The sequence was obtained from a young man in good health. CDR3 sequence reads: CASRGGITDDYEQYF. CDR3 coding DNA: TGCGCCAGCAGAGGGGGGATAACGGACGACTACGAGCAGTACTTC.